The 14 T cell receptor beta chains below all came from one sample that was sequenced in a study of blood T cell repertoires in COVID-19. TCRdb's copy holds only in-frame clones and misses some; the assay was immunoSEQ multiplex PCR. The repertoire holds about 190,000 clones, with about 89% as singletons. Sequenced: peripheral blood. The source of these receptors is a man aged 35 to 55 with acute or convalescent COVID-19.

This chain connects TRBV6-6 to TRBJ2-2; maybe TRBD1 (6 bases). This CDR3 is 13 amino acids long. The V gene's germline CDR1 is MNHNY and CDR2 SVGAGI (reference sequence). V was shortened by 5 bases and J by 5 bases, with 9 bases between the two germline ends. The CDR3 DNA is TGTGCCAGCAGTACAGGGAAAACCGGGGAGCTGTTTTTT. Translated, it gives CASSTGKTGELFF.

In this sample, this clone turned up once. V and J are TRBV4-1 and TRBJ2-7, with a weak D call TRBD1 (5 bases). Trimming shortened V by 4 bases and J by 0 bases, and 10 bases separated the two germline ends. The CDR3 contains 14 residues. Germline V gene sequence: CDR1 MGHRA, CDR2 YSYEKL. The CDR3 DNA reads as TGCGCCAGCAGCCCGACAGCGAGCTCCTACGAGCAGTACTTC. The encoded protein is CASSPTASSYEQYF.

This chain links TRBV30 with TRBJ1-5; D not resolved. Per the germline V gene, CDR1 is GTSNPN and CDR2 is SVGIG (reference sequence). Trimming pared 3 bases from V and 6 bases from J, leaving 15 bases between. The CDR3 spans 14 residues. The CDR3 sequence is CAWSVGGNGQPQHF. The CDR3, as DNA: TGTGCCTGGAGCGTAGGAGGTAATGGTCAGCCCCAGCATTTT.

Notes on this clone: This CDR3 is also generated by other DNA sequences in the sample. This CDR3 is CASSQAGTGGSYEQYF. For the CDR3, the DNA is TGTGCCAGCAGCCAAGCCGGGACGGGGGGATCCTACGAGCAGTACTTC. The gene calls are TRBV4-2 and TRBJ2-7, with TRBD2 matching over 7 bases. The CDR3 sequence is 16 residues long. Losses at the gene ends were 1 base for V and 1 base for J; bases not matched to a gene: 7. Germline V CDR1 and CDR2: LGHNA, YNFKEQ.

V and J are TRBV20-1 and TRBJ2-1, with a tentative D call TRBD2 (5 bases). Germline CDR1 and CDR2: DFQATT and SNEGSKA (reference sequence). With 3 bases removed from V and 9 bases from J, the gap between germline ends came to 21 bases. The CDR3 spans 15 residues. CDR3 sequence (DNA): TGCAGTGCTAGTACGGGGTCCCGATTTCTAGGTGAGCAGTTCTTC. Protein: CSASTGSRFLGEQFF.

The CDR3 region is CASSGDLGTEAFF. CDR3 nucleotides: TGTGCCAGCAGTGGGGACTTAGGCACTGAAGCTTTCTTT. The chain is built from TRBV2 and TRBJ1-1; a weak D match, TRBD1 (5 bases). Trimming stripped 4 bases from V and 4 bases from J, with 10 bases between. The CDR3 has 13 amino acids. Germline CDR1 and CDR2: SNHLY and FYNNEI.

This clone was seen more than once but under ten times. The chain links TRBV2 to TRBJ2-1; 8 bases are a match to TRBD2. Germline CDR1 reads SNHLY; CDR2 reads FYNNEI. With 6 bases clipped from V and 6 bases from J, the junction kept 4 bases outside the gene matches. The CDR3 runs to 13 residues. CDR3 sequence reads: CASRPRGGNEQFF. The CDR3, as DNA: TGTGCCAGCAGGCCCCGGGGGGGCAATGAGCAGTTCTTC.

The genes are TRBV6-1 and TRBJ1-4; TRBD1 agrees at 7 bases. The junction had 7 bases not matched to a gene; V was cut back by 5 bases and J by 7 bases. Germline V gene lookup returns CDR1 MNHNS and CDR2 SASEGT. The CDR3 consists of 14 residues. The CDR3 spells CASSLTGYSEKLFF. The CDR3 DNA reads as TGTGCCAGCAGTCTGACAGGGTATAGTGAAAAACTGTTTTTT.

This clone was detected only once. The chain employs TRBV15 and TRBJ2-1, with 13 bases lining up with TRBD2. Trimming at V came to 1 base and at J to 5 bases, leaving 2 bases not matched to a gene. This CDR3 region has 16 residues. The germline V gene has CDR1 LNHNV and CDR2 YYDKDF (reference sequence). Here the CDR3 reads CATSRGGTSGDNEQFF. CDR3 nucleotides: TGTGCCACCAGCAGAGGAGGGACTAGCGGGGACAATGAGCAGTTCTTC. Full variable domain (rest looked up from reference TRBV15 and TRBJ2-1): DAMVIQNPRYQVTQFGKPVTLSCSQTLNHNVMYWYQQKSSQAPKLLFHYYDKDFNNEADTPDNFQSRRPNTSFCFLDIRSPGLGDTAMYLCATSRGGTSGDNEQFFGPGTRLTVL.

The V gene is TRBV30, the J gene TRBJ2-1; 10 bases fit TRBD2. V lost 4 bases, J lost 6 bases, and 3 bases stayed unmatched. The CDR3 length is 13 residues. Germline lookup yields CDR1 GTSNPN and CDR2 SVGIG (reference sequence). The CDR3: CAWMSGGANEQFF. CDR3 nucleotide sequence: TGTGCCTGGATGAGCGGGGGGGCCAATGAGCAGTTCTTC.

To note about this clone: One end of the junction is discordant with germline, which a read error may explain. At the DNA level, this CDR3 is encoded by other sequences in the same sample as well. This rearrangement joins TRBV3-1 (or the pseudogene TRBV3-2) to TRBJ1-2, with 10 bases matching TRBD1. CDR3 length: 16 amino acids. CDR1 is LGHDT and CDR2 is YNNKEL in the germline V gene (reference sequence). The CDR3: CASSRHDRGPGYGYTF. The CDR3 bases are TGTGCCAGTAGCCGCCACGACAGGGGGCCTGGCTATGGCTACACCTTC.

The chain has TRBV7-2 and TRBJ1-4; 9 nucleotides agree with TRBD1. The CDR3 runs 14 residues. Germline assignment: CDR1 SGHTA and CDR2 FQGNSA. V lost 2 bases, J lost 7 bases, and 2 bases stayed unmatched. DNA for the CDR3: TGTGCCAGCAGCTTAACAGGGGGCGGTGAAAAACTGTTTTTT. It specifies CASSLTGGGEKLFF.

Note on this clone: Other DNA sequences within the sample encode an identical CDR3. The CDR3: CASSGLAGGNEQFF. The CDR3 nucleotides are TGTGCCAGCTCCGGACTAGCGGGGGGGAATGAGCAGTTCTTC. V gene TRBV18 combines with J gene TRBJ2-1; 15 nucleotides align to TRBD2. V shed 6 bases, J shed 7 bases, and the junction held 1 base outside the gene matches. Germline V lookup: CDR1 KGHSH, CDR2 LQKENI. The CDR3 sequence is 14 residues long.

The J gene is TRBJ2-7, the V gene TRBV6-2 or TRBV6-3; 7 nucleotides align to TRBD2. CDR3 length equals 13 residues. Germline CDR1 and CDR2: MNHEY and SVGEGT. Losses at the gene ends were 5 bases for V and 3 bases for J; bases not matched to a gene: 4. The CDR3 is CASSVAGHYEQYF. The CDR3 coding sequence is TGTGCCAGCAGTGTAGCGGGCCACTACGAGCAGTACTTC.